The 10 T cell receptor beta chains given below trace back to one sample, sequenced in a study of control samples from healthy donors and cancer patients. The data were produced by immunoSEQ multiplex PCR, yet TCRdb's version contains in-frame clones alone and is incomplete. The data show about 130,000 clones, over 75% seen once. Input material: blood. Source of these receptors: a man between 18 and 35 years old in good health.

This clone has only one observation. V and J are TRBV5-1 and TRBJ2-7, with 7 nucleotides matching TRBD1. The CDR3 length is 14 residues. The germline gives CDR1 SGHRS, CDR2 YFSETQ. Trimming took 1 base from V and 0 from J; bases not matched to a gene: 1. This chain's CDR3 is CASSLTGASYEQYF. The CDR3 nucleotides read TGCGCCAGCAGCTTGACAGGGGCCTCCTACGAGCAGTACTTC.

The chain couples TRBV4-1 to TRBJ2-5, with TRBD1 matching 7 bases. The CDR3 spans 15 residues. Germline V CDR1 and CDR2: MGHRA, YSYEKL. Trimming removed 1 base from V and 5 bases from J; junction bases left unmatched: 7. The CDR3 sequence is CASSQAQGVGETQYF. In nucleotides, the CDR3 is TGCGCCAGCAGCCAAGCCCAGGGGGTAGGTGAGACCCAGTACTTC.

The rearrangement joins TRBV2 to TRBJ1-2; no clear D. V was clipped by 2 bases and J by 5 bases, with 18 bases between them. The CDR3 runs to 16 residues. CDR1 is SNHLY, CDR2 FYNNEI, per germline. The CDR3 DNA sequence: TGTGCCAGCAGTGAAAGCATGTATGGTAATCCTTATGGCTACACCTTC. This gives the protein CASSESMYGNPYGYTF.

The genes are TRBV28 and TRBJ1-2; TRBD1 agrees at 8 bases. This CDR3 has 14 amino acids. Germline lookup yields CDR1 MDHEN and CDR2 SYDVKM. The trim removed 6 bases at V and 2 bases at J, leaving 5 bases unmatched. CDR3 nucleotides: TGTGCCAGCAGCCGGTACAGGGGGAACTATGGCTACACCTTC. Protein product: CASSRYRGNYGYTF.

The gene calls are TRBV29-1 and TRBJ1-5; D unresolved. Germline lookup yields CDR1 SQVTM and CDR2 ANQGSEA. Trimming took 8 bases from V and 3 from J, leaving 14 bases between them. CDR3 size: 13 residues. The CDR3 here is CSFRTGLNQPQHF. For the CDR3, the DNA is TGCAGCTTCCGGACCGGACTCAATCAGCCCCAGCATTTT.

The chain combines TRBV4-1 with TRBJ1-5, with 11 bases fitting TRBD1. The CDR3 runs to 17 residues. With V trimmed by 4 bases and J by 7 bases, 12 bases remained unmatched. Germline CDR1 MGHRA, CDR2 YSYEKL. In DNA, the CDR3 is TGCGCCAGCAGCCGTGTACTCGGACAGGGGGCTGAGCAGCCCCAGCATTTT. The encoded protein is CASSRVLGQGAEQPQHF.

The chain has TRBV6-5 and TRBJ1-1, with D perhaps matching TRBD1 (6 bases). This CDR3 has 13 residues. The germline gives CDR1 MNHEY, CDR2 SVGAGI. Trimming left V 5 bases short and J 7 bases short, with 14 bases between. CDR3 nucleotides: TGTGCCAGCAGTACAGGGTTACAACTTGAAGCTTTCTTT. It specifies CASSTGLQLEAFF.

The CDR3 DNA is TGTGCCAGTATGGGGAACTCCTACGAGCAGTACTTC. It translates to CASMGNSYEQYF. The chain has TRBV19 and TRBJ2-7, with no clear D. The ends were cut back, 7 bases at V and 0 bases at J, with 7 bases in the middle. This CDR3 contains 12 residues. CDR1 and CDR2 (germline): LNHDA, SQIVND (reference sequence).

This clone appeared a single time. The chain combines TRBV9 with TRBJ2-3; D is undetermined. V lost 0 bases to trimming and J lost 4 bases, with 15 bases between them. The CDR3 spans 16 residues. Germline CDR1 is SGDLS and CDR2 is YYNGEE. The DNA for the CDR3 is TGTGCCAGCAGCGTAGAGCCTTCTTCCAGGCCAGATACGCAGTATTTT. Translating it yields CASSVEPSSRPDTQYF.

This sequence joins TRBV29-1 and TRBJ1-1, with D possibly being TRBD1 (6 bases). Per the germline V gene, CDR1 is SQVTM and CDR2 is ANQGSEA. The germline V and J ends were trimmed by 7 bases and 1 base, with 19 bases remaining between them. This CDR3 contains 15 residues. CDR3 DNA: TGCAGCGGGTCCTTGGCGGGGGCGGGGAACACTGAAGCTTTCTTT. Protein product: CSGSLAGAGNTEAFF. The complete variable domain, with remaining parts taken from reference TRBV29-1 and TRBJ1-1, reads SAVISQKPSRDICQRGTSLTIQCQVDSQVTMMFWYRQQPGQSLTLIATANQGSEATYESGFVIDKFPISRPNLTFSTLTVSNMSPEDSSIYLCSGSLAGAGNTEAFFGQGTRLTVV.